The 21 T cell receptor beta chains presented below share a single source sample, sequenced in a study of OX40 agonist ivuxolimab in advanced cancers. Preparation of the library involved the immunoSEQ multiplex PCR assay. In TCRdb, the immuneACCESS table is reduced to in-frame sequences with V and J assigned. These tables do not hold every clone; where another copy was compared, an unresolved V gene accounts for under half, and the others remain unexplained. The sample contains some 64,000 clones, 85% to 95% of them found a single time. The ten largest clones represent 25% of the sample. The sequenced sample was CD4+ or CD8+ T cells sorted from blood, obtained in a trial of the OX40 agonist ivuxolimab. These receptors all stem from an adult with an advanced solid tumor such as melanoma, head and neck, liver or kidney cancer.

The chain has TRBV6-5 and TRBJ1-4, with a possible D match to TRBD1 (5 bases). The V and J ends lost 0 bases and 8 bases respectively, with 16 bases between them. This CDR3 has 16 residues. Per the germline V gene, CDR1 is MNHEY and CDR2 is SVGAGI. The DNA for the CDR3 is TGTGCCAGCAGTTACTCCAGGGCCCAAGGCGAAGAAAAACTGTTTTTT. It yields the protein CASSYSRAQGEEKLFF.

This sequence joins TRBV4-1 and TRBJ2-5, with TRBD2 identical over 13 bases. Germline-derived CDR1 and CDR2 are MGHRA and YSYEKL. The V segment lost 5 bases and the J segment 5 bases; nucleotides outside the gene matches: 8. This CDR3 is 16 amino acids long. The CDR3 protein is CASSSQGLAGEETQYF. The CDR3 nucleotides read TGCGCCAGCAGCTCCCAAGGACTAGCGGGAGAGGAGACCCAGTACTTC.

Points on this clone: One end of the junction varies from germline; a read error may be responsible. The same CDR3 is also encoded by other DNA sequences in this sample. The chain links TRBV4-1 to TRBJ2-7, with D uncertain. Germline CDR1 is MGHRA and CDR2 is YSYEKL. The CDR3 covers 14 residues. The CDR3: CASSQGIEPLEQYF. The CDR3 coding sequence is TGCGCTAGCAGCCAAGGGATAGAACCTTTGGAGCAGTACTTC.

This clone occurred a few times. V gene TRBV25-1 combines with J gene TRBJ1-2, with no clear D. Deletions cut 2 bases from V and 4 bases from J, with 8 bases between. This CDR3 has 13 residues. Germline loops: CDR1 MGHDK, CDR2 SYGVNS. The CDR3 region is CASSENNLYGYTF. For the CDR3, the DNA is TGTGCCAGCAGTGAAAACAACCTCTATGGCTACACCTTC.

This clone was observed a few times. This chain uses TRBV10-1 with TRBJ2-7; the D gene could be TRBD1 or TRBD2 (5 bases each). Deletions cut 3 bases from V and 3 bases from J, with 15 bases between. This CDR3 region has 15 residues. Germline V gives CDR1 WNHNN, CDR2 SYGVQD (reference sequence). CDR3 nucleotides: TGCGCCAGCAGTGAAGTAACGGGGACCCTCTACGAGCAGTACTTC. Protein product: CASSEVTGTLYEQYF.

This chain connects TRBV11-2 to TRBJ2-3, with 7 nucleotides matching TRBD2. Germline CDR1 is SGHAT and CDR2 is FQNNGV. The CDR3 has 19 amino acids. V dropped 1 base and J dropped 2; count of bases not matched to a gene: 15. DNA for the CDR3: TGTGCCAGCAGCTTAGGGGCCCGTTGGGTGGGAGGGGCCACAGATACGCAGTATTTT. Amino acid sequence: CASSLGARWVGGATDTQYF. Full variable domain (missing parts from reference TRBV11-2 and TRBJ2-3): EAGVAQSPRYKIIEKRQSVAFWCNPISGHATLYWYQQILGQGPKLLIQFQNNGVVDDSQLPKDRFSAERLKGVDSTLKIQPAKLEDSAVYLCASSLGARWVGGATDTQYFGPGTRLTVL.

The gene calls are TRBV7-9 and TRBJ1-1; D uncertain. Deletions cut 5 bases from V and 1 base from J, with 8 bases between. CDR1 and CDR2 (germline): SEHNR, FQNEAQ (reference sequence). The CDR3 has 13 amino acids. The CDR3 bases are TGTGCCAGCAGCGCCAGACAGAACACTGAAGCTTTCTTT. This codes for CASSARQNTEAFF.

The chain's CDR3 is CASSSGLAGMTDTQYF. The CDR3 region has the DNA TGTGCCAGCAGCTCCGGACTAGCGGGAATGACAGATACGCAGTATTTT. The genes are TRBV7-3 and TRBJ2-3; 12 bases align to TRBD2. This CDR3 has 16 amino acids. Germline V gene sequence: CDR1 SGHTA, CDR2 FQGTGA. The ends lost 4 bases at V and 3 bases at J; junction bases unmatched: 5.

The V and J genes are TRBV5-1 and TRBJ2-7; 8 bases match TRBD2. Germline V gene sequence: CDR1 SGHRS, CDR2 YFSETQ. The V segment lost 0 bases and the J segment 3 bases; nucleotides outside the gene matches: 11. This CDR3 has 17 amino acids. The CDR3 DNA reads TGCGCCAGCAGCTTGGTAGGTCTAGCGGGTACAAACTACGAGCAGTACTTC. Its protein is CASSLVGLAGTNYEQYF.

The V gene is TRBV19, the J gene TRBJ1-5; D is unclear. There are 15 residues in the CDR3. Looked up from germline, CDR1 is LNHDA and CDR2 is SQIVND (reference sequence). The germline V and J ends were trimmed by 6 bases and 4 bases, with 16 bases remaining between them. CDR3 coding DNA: TGTGCCAGTAGGCCTGAACAGAGAATAAATCAGCCCCAGCATTTT. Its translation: CASRPEQRINQPQHF.

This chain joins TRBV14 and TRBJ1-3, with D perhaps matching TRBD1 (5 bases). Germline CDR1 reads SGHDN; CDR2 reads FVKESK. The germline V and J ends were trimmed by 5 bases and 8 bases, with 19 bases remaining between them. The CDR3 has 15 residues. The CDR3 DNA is TGTGCCAGCAGCGATTGGACTGGGGGGTTGGACACCATATATTTT. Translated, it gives CASSDWTGGLDTIYF.

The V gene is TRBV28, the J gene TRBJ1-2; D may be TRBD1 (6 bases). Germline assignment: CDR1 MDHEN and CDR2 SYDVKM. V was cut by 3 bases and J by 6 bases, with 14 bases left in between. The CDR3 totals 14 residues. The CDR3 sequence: CASSFTGSGDGYTF. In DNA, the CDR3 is TGTGCCAGCAGTTTTACAGGGAGTGGTGATGGCTACACCTTC.

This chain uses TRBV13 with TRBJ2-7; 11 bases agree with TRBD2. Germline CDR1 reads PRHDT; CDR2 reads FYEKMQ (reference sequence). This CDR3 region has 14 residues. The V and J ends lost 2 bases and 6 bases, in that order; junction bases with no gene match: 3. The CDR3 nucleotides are TGTGCCAGCAGCTTAATACTAGCGGGAGCCGAGCAGTACTTC. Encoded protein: CASSLILAGAEQYF.

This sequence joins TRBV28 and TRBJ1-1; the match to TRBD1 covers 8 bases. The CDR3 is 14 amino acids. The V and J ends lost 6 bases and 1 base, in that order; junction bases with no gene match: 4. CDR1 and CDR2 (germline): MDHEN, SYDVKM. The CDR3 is CASSSTGANTEAFF. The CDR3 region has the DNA TGTGCCAGCAGCTCGACAGGGGCGAACACTGAAGCTTTCTTT.

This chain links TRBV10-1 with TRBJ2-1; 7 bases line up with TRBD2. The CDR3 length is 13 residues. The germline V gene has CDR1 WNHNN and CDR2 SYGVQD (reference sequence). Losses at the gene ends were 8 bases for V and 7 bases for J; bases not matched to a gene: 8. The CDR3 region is CASGLGGPNEQFF. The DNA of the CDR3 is TGCGCCAGCGGTCTGGGAGGGCCAAATGAGCAGTTCTTC.

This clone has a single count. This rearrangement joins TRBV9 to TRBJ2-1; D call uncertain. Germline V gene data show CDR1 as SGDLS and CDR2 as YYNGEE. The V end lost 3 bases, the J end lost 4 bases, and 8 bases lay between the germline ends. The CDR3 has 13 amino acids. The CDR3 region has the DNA TGTGCCAGCAGCGGGATCCTTTACAATGAGCAGTTCTTC. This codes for CASSGILYNEQFF.

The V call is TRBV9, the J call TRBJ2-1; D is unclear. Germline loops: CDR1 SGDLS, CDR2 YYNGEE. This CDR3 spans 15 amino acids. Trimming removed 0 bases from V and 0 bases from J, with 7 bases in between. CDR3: CASSVGQSSYNEQFF. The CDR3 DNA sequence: TGTGCCAGCAGCGTAGGGCAGAGCTCCTACAATGAGCAGTTCTTC.

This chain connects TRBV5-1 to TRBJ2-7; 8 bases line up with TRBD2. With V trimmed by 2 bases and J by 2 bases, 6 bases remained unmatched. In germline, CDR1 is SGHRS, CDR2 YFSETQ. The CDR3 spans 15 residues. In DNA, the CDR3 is TGCGCCAGCAGCTTCGGGGGGGTAGGGACCTACGAGCAGTACTTC. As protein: CASSFGGVGTYEQYF.

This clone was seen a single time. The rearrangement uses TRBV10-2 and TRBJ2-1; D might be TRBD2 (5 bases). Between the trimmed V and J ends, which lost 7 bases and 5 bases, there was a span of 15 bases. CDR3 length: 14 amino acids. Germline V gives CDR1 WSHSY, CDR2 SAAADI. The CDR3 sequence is CASTRLLGDNEQFF. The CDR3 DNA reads TGCGCCAGCACCCGACTACTAGGAGACAATGAGCAGTTCTTC.

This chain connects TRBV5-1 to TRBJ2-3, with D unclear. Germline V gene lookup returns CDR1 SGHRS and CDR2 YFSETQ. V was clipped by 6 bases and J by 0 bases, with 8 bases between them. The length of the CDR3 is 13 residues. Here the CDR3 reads CASTVPSTDTQYF. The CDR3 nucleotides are TGCGCCAGCACGGTACCGAGCACAGATACGCAGTATTTT.

CDR3 protein: CASSLGGWEYF. CDR3 in DNA: TGTGCCAGCAGCTTAGGGGGTTGGGAGTACTTC. V usage is TRBV11-2 and J usage is TRBJ2-7; D not resolved. Germline V gene lookup returns CDR1 SGHAT and CDR2 FQNNGV. The CDR3 extends over 11 amino acids. The V and J ends lost 1 base and 11 bases respectively, with 9 bases between them.